Described below is a single T cell receptor (beta chain) sequence and its context. The data were obtained in a study of control samples from healthy donors and cancer patients. The protocol was immunoSEQ multiplex PCR, while the TCRdb copy is restricted to in-frame clones and leaves out a portion. The sample has 95,000 to 150,000 clones; just over 90% are singletons. V shed 5 bases, J shed 6 bases, and the junction held 3 bases outside the gene matches. Germline CDR1 reads LNHDA; CDR2 reads SQIVND (reference sequence). The CDR3 totals 12 residues. The TCR comes from a woman younger than 35 in good health. The sequencing sample was made of blood. The V call is TRBV19, the J call TRBJ2-5, with 7 bases lining up with TRBD1. The CDR3 nucleotides read TGTGCCAGTAGTCCCAGGGGGAAGACCCAGTACTTC. It specifies CASSPRGKTQYF.